This entry is about one T cell receptor beta chain. This clonotype appeared a few times. The antigen this receptor binds is unknown. There are no base qualities to consult, and no much larger clone falls within one base. Trimming takes 0 bases from V and 11 bases from J, and the germline ends sit 16 bases apart. CDR1 and CDR2, looked up from the germline V gene (reference sequence), are SEHNR and FQNEAQ. The CDR3 covers 15 residues, taking in both the cysteine and the phenylalanine. This entry keeps only the CDR3 DNA: 45 bases, framed from base 1. To prepare the library, 5' RACE was applied. The sequencer was an Illumina MiSeq. During library preparation, unique molecular identifiers were attached to individual cDNA molecules so that TCRs could be counted in a quantitative, reproducible way. The paper's data handling went like this. Samples had a median of 95,638 TCRs, with a range from about 23,224 to 700,000. The Decombinator software suite was used to annotate the V, J and CDR3 of the TCR reads. Every sample was subsampled to the same number of TCRs (28,000) for the PS versus PT1 abundance plots. Expanded TCRs were defined as absent before sensitization and observed at least eight times at the 2-week time point. TCRdb handled the public reads itself, with Q25 trimming in fastp and clone calling in MiXCR, and kept productive beta chains. Every distinct CDR3 protein forms one entry, paired with its most common genes and DNA. For this entry, the V and J calls and clone size follow TCRdb and not the study's own pipeline. For this sample there are under 100,000 distinct CDR3 sequences; about a sixth appear just once. About 6.8% of the sample goes to the ten largest clones.

The data were obtained in a study of human T cells and chemical hapten exposure (dated by TCRdb to the early 2020s). With respect to the entire study: Libraries were pooled for sequencing, and per-sample TCR yields varied mainly because of small differences in library volumes within the pool. In alopecia patients, the study followed how the peripheral blood TCR repertoire changed in vivo over primary and secondary sensitization to diphenylcyclopropenone (DPC), a hapten. For every blood RNA sample, sequencing covered both the TCR alpha and TCR beta chains. The research as a whole found: After repeated subsampling, changes were observed in the strength of the expansion versus patch-test correlation and in the threshold at which the correlation became significant. The number of TCRs above 1 in 1000 frequency did not change with DPC sensitization; there was no evidence of global repertoire structure alterations.

Total RNA was extracted from unfractionated whole blood that had been collected in Tempus Blood RNA tubes. Roughly five healthy volunteers were used as TCR sequencing controls and were bled at day 0, 2 weeks and 6 weeks. The chain is encoded by TRBV7-9 joined to TRBJ1-4; there is no confident call for the D gene. This sequence was found in a female donor in good health. The nucleotides are TGTGCCAGCAGCTTAGCTGGCGGGTTCCAAGGGAAACTGTTTTTT. Its amino acids are CASSLAGGFQGKLFF.